A selection of T cell receptor beta chains follows, all from one sample in a study of blood T cells in healthy people across ages. TCRdb redid the calling of the 5' RACE reads with MiXCR, one entry per CDR3 protein. The data show over 1,500,000 distinct CDR3 sequences, around half seen once. Material: blood. Receptor source: a woman aged 40 to 50 in good health. Both conserved end residues are part of each CDR3. A D gene is named only where the DNA matches it firmly. Not every row has a clone size; where given, it reads once, few, many or a size class.

v_gene,abundance,j_gene,d_gene,CDR3nt,CDR3aa
TRBV7-2,many,TRBJ2-7,TRBD2,TGTGCCAGCAGCTTAGTGACTAGCGGGACCTACGAGCAGTACTTC,CASSLVTSGTYEQYF
TRBV6-5,NA,TRBJ1-2,NA,TGTGCCAGCAGTTACACCCACAGGGAAAGGGATGGCTACACCTTC,CASSYTHRERDGYTF
TRBV11-3,NA,TRBJ2-4,NA,TGTGCCAGCAGCTTAGGAGGCAGCGGACAAAACATTCAGTACTTC,CASSLGGSGQNIQYF
TRBV9,few,TRBJ2-7,NA,TGTGCCAGCAGCTCAATGGACGAGCAGTACTTC,CASSSMDEQYF
TRBV7-2,NA,TRBJ2-7,TRBD1,TGTGCCAGCAGCTTATGGACAGGAGACTACGAGCAGTACTTC,CASSLWTGDYEQYF
TRBV6-6,NA,TRBJ2-6,NA,TGTGCCAGCAGCATGAATGCCGGGGCCAACGTCCTGACTTTC,CASSMNAGANVLTF
TRBV7-7,NA,TRBJ2-1,NA,TGTGCTAGCAGCTTAGAGGGGGGGGTAAACAATGAGCAGTTCTTC,CASSLEGGVNNEQFF
TRBV20-1,NA,TRBJ2-3,TRBD2,TGCAGTGGGTCCGGGACTAGCGGGGGGGTAGGGACAGATACGCAGTATTTT,CSGSGTSGGVGTDTQYF
TRBV12-3/TRBV12-4,once,TRBJ2-3,TRBD2,TGTGCCAGCACCGACAGCGGGGGGCACCCCACAGGTACGCAGTATTTT,CASTDSGGHPTGTQYF
TRBV12-3/TRBV12-4,NA,TRBJ2-1,NA,TGTGCCAGCGGACCTACCGGGACTCGATACAATGAGCAGTTCTTC,CASGPTGTRYNEQFF
TRBV6-2/TRBV6-3,NA,TRBJ2-6,NA,TGTGCCAGCAGTCCGAATCTGGCTGGGGCCAACGTCCTGACTTTC,CASSPNLAGANVLTF
TRBV2,NA,TRBJ2-1,NA,TGTGCCAGTCAGAGCGGATTTGACAATGAGCAGTTCTTC,CASQSGFDNEQFF
TRBV11-2,NA,TRBJ2-7,TRBD1,TGTGCCAGCAGCTCACCCATCCGGACAGGTTCCTACGAGCAGTACTTC,CASSSPIRTGSYEQYF
TRBV2,NA,TRBJ2-7,TRBD2,TGTGCCAGCAGTGAAGTAGCTAGCGGATACGAGCAGTACTTC,CASSEVASGYEQYF
TRBV28,NA,TRBJ2-1,TRBD2,TGTGCCAGCACAGGACTAGCGGGGGGTCAGAATGAGCAGTTCTTC,CASTGLAGGQNEQFF
TRBV6-2/TRBV6-3,few,TRBJ2-5,NA,TGTGCCAGCAGTTACCGGCTGGAGACCCAGTACTTC,CASSYRLETQYF
TRBV25-1,once,TRBJ1-2,NA,TGTGCCAGCAGTGAATTGGGCAGACAGAACTATGGCTACACCTTC,CASSELGRQNYGYTF
TRBV6-5,NA,TRBJ1-2,TRBD1,TGTGCCAGCAGAACGGACAGGGGCGCTAACTATGGCTACACCTTC,CASRTDRGANYGYTF
TRBV3-1,NA,TRBJ1-2,NA,TGTGCCAGCAGCCAAGATGTAGGGGGACCCTATGGTTACACCTTC,CASSQDVGGPYGYTF
TRBV7-2,few,TRBJ1-6,TRBD1,TGTGCCAGCAGGCAACAGGGGGGGTCCTATAATTCACCCCTCCACTTT,CASRQQGGSYNSPLHF
TRBV5-5,NA,TRBJ1-4,TRBD1,TGTGCCAGCAGCCTCCCAGACAGGGGGGGTGAAAAACTGTTTTTT,CASSLPDRGGEKLFF